This T cell receptor (beta chain) is from a study of radiotherapy plus CTLA-4 blockade in lung cancer. Comments on this clone: As yet, its antigen is unknown.

The data were produced by immunoSEQ multiplex PCR, yet TCRdb's version contains in-frame clones alone and is incomplete. The sample consists of 40,000 to 60,000 clones, approximately 85% of them appearing once. The CDR3 consists of 15 residues. From germline, CDR1 is MNHEY and CDR2 SMNVEV (reference sequence). V shed 6 bases, J shed 6 bases, and the junction held 10 bases outside the gene matches. The study's findings and limits: In blood, tumor-derived TCR clones expanded after radiotherapy plus ipilimumab. Early blood T cell clone changes and increased post-radiation serum interferon-beta were reportedly the strongest response predictors.

The sequence derives from a human donor with non-small cell lung cancer who had stable disease on radiotherapy plus ipilimumab. The specimen comprised peripheral blood, sampled from a patient treated with radiotherapy plus ipilimumab. The chain carries TRBV27 and TRBJ2-7, with 11 bases identical to TRBD2. CDR3 loop: CASRYTSGSVSEQYF. The CDR3 coding sequence is TGTGCCAGCAGGTATACTAGCGGGAGTGTAAGCGAGCAGTACTTC.